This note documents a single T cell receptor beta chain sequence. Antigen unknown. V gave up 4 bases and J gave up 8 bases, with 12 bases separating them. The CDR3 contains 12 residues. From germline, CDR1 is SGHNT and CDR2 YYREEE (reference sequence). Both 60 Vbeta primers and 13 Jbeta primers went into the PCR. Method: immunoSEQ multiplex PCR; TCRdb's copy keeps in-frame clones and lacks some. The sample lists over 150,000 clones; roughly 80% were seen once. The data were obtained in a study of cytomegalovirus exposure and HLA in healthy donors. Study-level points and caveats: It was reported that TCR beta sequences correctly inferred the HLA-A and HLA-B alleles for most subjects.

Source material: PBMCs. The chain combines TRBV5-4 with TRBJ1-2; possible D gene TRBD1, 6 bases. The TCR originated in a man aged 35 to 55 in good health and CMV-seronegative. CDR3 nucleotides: TGTGCCAGCAGCACCCGGGACAACGGCTACACCTTC. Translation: CASSTRDNGYTF. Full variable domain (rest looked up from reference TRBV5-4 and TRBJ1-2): ETGVTQSPTHLIKTRGQQVTLRCSSQSGHNTVSWYQQALGQGPQFIFQYYREEENGRGNFPPRFSGLQFPNYSSELNVNALELDDSALYLCASSTRDNGYTFGSGTRLTVV.